This TCR beta chain derives from a study of T-cell memory formation after mild COVID-19. V trimming: 6 bases; J trimming: 0 bases; junction bases outside the gene matches: 11. The germline V gene has CDR1 MGHDK and CDR2 SYGVNS. There are 17 residues in the CDR3. TCRdb re-derived calls from the 5' RACE reads in MiXCR, one entry per CDR3 protein. The data hold approximately 500,000 distinct CDR3 sequences, with nearly 25% observed a single time. Input material: PBMCs or a T cell subset sorted from them (not recorded which). The V and J genes are TRBV25-1 and TRBJ1-3; 7 nucleotides match TRBD1. The TCR comes from an adult woman who had mild COVID-19 (a few samples of this study predate the infection). Cell type and time point are not known. The CDR3 nucleotides read TGTGCCAGCAGCGACTTCAGAGGGACAGCCTCTGGAAACACCATATATTTT. It yields the protein CASSDFRGTASGNTIYF.